Listed here are 2 T cell receptor beta chains from one sample, sequenced in a study of identical twins (dated by TCRdb to 2015 to 2016). Preparation of the library involved 5' RACE. The sample was run on an Illumina HiSeq 2000. TCRdb took the public reads, trimmed them with fastp at Q25, ran MiXCR for clone calling and kept in-frame beta chains. All rows with the same CDR3 protein become a single entry with the most common DNA and genes. The sample includes 500,000 to 550,000 distinct CDR3 sequences, with about a fifth observed a single time. The ten largest clones capture approximately 0.48% of the sample. These data are also associated with another study on yellow fever vaccine responses in identical twins.

Material: CD4+ T cells sorted from blood. These receptors were taken from a woman younger than 35 in good health.

This chain joins TRBV19 and TRBJ2-7, with 10 bases identical to TRBD2. The CDR3 contains 14 residues. The trim removed 5 bases at V and 5 bases at J, leaving 6 bases unmatched. CDR1 and CDR2 (germline): LNHDA, SQIVND (reference sequence). CDR3 nucleotides: TGTGCCAGTAGTCCCGGGACTAGCGACAACGAGCAGTACTTC. Translation: CASSPGTSDNEQYF.

This clonotype has just a few counts. J is TRBJ2-1 and V is TRBV28, with 10 bases aligning to TRBD1. V shed 6 bases and J 7 bases; nucleotides not matched to a gene: 9. The CDR3 length is 15 residues. The germline CDR1 and CDR2 sequences are MDHEN and SYDVKM. CDR3 amino acids: CASRYPGQGINEQFF. The CDR3 DNA reads as TGTGCCAGCAGATATCCGGGACAGGGGATAAATGAGCAGTTCTTC.